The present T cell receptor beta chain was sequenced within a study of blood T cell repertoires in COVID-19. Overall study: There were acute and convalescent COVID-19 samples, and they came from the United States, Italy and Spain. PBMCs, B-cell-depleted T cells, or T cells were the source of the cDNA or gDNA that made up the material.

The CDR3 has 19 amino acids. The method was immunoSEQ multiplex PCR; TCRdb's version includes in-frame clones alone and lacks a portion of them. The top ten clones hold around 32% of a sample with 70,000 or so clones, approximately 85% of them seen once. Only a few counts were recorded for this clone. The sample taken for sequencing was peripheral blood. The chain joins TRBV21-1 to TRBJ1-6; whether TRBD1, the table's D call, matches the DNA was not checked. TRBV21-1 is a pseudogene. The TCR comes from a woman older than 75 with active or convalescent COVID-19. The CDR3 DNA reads TGTGCCAGCAGCAAACCCCCCGGGACAGATAGCTCCTATAATTCACCCCTCCACTTT. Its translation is CASSKPPGTDSSYNSPLHF.